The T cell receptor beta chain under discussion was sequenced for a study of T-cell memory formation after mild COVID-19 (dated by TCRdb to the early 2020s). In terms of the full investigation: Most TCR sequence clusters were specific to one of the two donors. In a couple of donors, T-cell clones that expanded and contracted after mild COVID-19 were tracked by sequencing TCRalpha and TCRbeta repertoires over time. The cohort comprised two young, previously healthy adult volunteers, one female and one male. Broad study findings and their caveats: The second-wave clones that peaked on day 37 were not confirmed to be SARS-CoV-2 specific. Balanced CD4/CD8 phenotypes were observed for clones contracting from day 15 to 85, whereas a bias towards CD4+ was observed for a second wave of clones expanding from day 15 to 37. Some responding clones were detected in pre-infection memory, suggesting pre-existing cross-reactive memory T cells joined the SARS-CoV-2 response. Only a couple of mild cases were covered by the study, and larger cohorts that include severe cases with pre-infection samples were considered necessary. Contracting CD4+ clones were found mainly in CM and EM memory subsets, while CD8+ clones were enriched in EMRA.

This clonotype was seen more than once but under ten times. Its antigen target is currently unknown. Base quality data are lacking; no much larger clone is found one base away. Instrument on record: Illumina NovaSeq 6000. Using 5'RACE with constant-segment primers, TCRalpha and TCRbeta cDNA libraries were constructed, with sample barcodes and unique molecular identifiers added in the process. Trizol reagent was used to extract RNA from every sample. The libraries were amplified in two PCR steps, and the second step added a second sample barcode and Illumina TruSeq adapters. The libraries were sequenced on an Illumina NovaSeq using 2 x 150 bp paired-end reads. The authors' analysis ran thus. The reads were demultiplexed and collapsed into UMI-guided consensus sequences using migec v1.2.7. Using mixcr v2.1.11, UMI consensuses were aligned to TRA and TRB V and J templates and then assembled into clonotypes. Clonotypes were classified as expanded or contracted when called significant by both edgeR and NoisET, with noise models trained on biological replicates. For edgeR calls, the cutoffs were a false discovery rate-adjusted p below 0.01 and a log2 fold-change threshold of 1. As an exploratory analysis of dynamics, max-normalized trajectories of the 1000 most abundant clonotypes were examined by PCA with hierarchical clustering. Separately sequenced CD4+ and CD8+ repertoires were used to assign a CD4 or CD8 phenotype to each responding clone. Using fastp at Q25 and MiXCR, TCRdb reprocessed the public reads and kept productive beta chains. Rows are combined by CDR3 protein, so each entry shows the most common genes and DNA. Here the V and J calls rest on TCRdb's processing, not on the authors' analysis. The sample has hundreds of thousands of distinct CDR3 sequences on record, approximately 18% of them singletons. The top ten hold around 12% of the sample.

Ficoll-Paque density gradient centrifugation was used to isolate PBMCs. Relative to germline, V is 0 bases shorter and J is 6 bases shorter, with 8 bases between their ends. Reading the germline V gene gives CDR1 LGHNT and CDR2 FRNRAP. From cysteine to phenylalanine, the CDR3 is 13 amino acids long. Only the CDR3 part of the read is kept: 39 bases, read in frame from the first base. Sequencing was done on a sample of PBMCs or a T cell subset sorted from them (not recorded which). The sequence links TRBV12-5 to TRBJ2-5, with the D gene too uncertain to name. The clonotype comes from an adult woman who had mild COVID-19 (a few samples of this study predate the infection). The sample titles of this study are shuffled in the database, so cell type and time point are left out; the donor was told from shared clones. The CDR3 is CASGLVETKTQYF. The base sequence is TGTGCTAGTGGTTTGGTAGAGACAAAGACCCAGTACTTC.